Listed here are 13 T cell receptor beta chains from one sample, sequenced in a study of T cell repertoires in cytomegalovirus infection. From the reads, TCRdb called clonotypes with MiXCR, one entry per CDR3 protein. The data hold some 230,000 distinct CDR3 sequences, with roughly 22% observed a single time. Source material: CD8+ T cells from PBMCs. The source of these receptors is a human donor in good health (CMV status not recorded). Some clones in this sample may be carry-over from other donors' samples.

This clonotype was counted at least ten times. The chain uses TRBV6-5 and TRBJ1-1; D is unresolved. Germline values: CDR1 MNHEY, CDR2 SVGAGI. Trimming took 2 bases from V and 8 from J, leaving 6 bases between them. The CDR3 has 11 residues. In DNA form, the CDR3 reads TGTGCCAGCAGTTACGCGGAGGAAGCTTTCTTT. It yields the protein CASSYAEEAFF.

The chain carries TRBV19 and TRBJ1-1; 9 nucleotides match TRBD1. After removal of 6 bases from V and 4 bases from J, the junction contained 6 bases not matched to a gene. Germline V gives CDR1 LNHDA, CDR2 SQIVND (reference sequence). The CDR3 extends over 14 amino acids. Here the CDR3 reads CASSGDRGTTEAFF. For the CDR3, the DNA is TGTGCCAGTAGCGGAGACAGGGGGACCACTGAAGCTTTCTTT.

This clonotype was seen repeatedly, ten times or more. This chain connects TRBV7-9 to TRBJ2-7, with D hard to call. The germline V gene has CDR1 SEHNR and CDR2 FQNEAQ (reference sequence). CDR3 length: 15 residues. V was shortened by 10 bases and J by 1 base, with 20 bases between the two germline ends. Here the CDR3 DNA reads TGTGCCACCAAGCCGGTTTTGGGTTCTTCCTACGAGCAGTACTTC. It is translated as CATKPVLGSSYEQYF.

This clonotype showed up many times. The chain carries TRBV14 and TRBJ1-5; 10 positions agree with TRBD1. This CDR3 has 18 amino acids. Losses at the gene ends were 4 bases for V and 0 bases for J; bases not matched to a gene: 9. Germline V gives CDR1 SGHDN, CDR2 FVKESK. The DNA of the CDR3 is TGTGCCAGCAGCCTAAGGGACAGGGGCTCAGATAGCAATCAGCCCCAGCATTTT. Translated: CASSLRDRGSDSNQPQHF.

The rearrangement uses TRBV6-1 and TRBJ2-1, with D uncertain. This CDR3 spans 15 amino acids. V was shortened by 4 bases and J by 0 bases, with 10 bases between the two germline ends. CDR1 is MNHNS, CDR2 SASEGT, per germline. The CDR3 loop is CASSARVSSYNEQFF. The CDR3 DNA reads as TGTGCCAGCAGTGCAAGGGTGAGCTCCTACAATGAGCAGTTCTTC.

This clonotype was seen at least ten times. V gene TRBV4-1 combines with J gene TRBJ2-2; D is possibly TRBD2 (5 bases). The CDR3 spans 14 residues. V was pared by 2 bases and J by 4 bases, with 8 bases between. The germline V gene encodes CDR1 MGHRA and CDR2 YSYEKL. The CDR3 spells CASSQWAGTGELFF. CDR3 nucleotides: TGCGCCAGCAGCCAATGGGCGGGCACCGGGGAGCTGTTTTTT.

V is TRBV20-1 and J is TRBJ1-1, with D maybe TRBD1 (5 bases). Germline assignment: CDR1 DFQATT and CDR2 SNEGSKA (reference sequence). Trimming left V 2 bases short and J 4 bases short, with 11 bases between. This CDR3 comprises 13 residues. This chain's CDR3 is CSARFLGGTEAFF. CDR3 DNA sequence: TGCAGTGCTAGATTCCTTGGGGGCACTGAAGCTTTCTTT.

This clonotype was detected only a few times. The chain recombines TRBV7-6 with TRBJ2-1; no reliable D call. The CDR3 spans 13 residues. Looked up from germline, CDR1 is SGHVS and CDR2 is FNYEAQ. V lost 3 bases and J lost 6, with 9 bases in between. This chain's CDR3 is CASSFGYLNEQFF. The CDR3 DNA reads TGTGCCAGCAGCTTCGGTTACCTCAATGAGCAGTTCTTC. The full variable domain, with the rest looked up from reference TRBV7-6 and TRBJ2-1, is GAGVSQSPRYKVTKRGQDVALRCDPISGHVSLYWYRQALGQGPEFLTYFNYEAQQDKSGLPNDRFSAERPEGSISTLTIQRTEQRDSAMYRCASSFGYLNEQFFGPGTRLTVL.

The V and J genes are TRBV7-9 and TRBJ2-3; TRBD2 matches at 15 bases. The CDR3 consists of 18 residues. The V gene end was trimmed by 7 bases and the J gene end by 3 bases; junction bases not matched to a gene: 11. Germline V gene data show CDR1 as SEHNR and CDR2 as FQNEAQ (reference sequence). As DNA, the CDR3 is TGTGCCAGCATCGGACTAGCGGGGGGGCCGGTTTCTACAGATACGCAGTATTTT. This encodes CASIGLAGGPVSTDTQYF. Supplemented by reference TRBV7-9 and TRBJ2-3, the full variable domain reads DTGVSQNPRHKITKRGQNVTFRCDPISEHNRLYWYRQTLGQGPEFLTYFQNEAQLEKSRLLSDRFSAERPKGSFSTLEIQRTEQGDSAMYLCASIGLAGGPVSTDTQYFGPGTRLTVL.

The rearrangement joins TRBV2 to TRBJ2-5, with 11 bases that match TRBD2. With V trimmed by 8 bases and J by 3 bases, 8 bases remained unmatched. The CDR3 extends over 15 amino acids. Germline V gives CDR1 SNHLY, CDR2 FYNNEI. Written as DNA, the CDR3 is TGTGCCAGCGGTATAGCGGGGGGGCGAGAAGAGACCCAGTACTTC. Protein: CASGIAGGREETQYF.

V usage is TRBV2 and J usage is TRBJ2-1; 11 bases map to TRBD1. Per the germline V gene, CDR1 is SNHLY and CDR2 is FYNNEI. The CDR3 covers 16 residues. V lost 0 bases and J lost 9; bases outside the gene matches: 7. CDR3 loop: CASSEAWLGTGGEQFF. Written as DNA, the CDR3 is TGTGCCAGCAGTGAAGCGTGGCTTGGGACAGGGGGTGAGCAGTTCTTC.

This clonotype turned up a few times. The rearrangement joins TRBV10-2 to TRBJ1-1; possible D gene TRBD1, 5 bases. The V end lost 2 bases, the J end lost 5 bases, and 18 bases lay between the germline ends. This CDR3 is built from 16 residues. Germline V lookup: CDR1 WSHSY, CDR2 SAAADI. CDR3 residues: CASSEPYGAPGTEAFF. For the CDR3, the DNA is TGCGCCAGCAGTGAGCCCTACGGGGCCCCCGGGACTGAAGCTTTCTTT.

This clonotype was found many times. The chain combines TRBV6-1 with TRBJ1-3; D not resolved. The V and J ends lost 8 bases and 0 bases respectively, with 17 bases between them. The CDR3 is 16 amino acids. Germline CDR1 and CDR2: MNHNS and SASEGT. The CDR3: CASCQKVMSSGNTIYF. Here the CDR3 DNA reads TGTGCCAGCTGCCAGAAGGTCATGAGCTCTGGAAACACCATATATTTT.